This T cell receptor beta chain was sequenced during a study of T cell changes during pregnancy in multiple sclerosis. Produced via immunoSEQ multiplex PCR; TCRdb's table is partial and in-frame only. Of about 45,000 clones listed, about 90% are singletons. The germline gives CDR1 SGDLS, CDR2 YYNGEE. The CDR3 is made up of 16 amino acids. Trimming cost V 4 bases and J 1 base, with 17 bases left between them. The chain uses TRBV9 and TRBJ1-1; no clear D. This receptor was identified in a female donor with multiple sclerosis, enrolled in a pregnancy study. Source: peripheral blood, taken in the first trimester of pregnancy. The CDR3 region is CASSPHPAPGNTEAFF. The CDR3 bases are TGTGCCAGCAGCCCCCACCCCGCGCCGGGGAACACTGAAGCTTTCTTT.